The entry that follows covers one T cell receptor (beta chain) sequence. Its specificity is unknown. The data were obtained in a study of vaccination effects on CD4 cells after COVID-19. Across the study: Following the second dose by a median of 72 days, the post-vaccine samples were obtained. General observations from the study: In healthy vaccinees, only 1 of 255 vaccine-induced clones cross-reacted with common cold coronaviruses.

Libraries were prepared by immunoSEQ multiplex PCR; TCRdb keeps only in-frame clonotypes and omits some of them. The table includes tens of thousands of clones, 76% detected once. Using viral peptide pools, the ViraFEST assay grew out antigen-specific CD4+ T cells prior to sequencing. Investigators separated out CD4+ T cells once about eleven days of culture had passed. Participants were given two doses of BNT162b2 or mRNA-1273 vaccine. It was on days 3 and 7 that half the medium was replaced with IL-2 medium. Losses at the gene ends were 2 bases for V and 7 bases for J; bases not matched to a gene: 1. From germline, CDR1 is SGHTA and CDR2 FQGTGA. The CDR3 is 14 amino acids.

The TCR comes from a human donor who received a COVID-19 vaccine. The chain carries TRBV7-3 and TRBJ1-6; 8 bases map to TRBD1. The starting material was CD4+ T cells from PBMCs cultured with HCoV-OC43 spike peptides, obtained after COVID-19 vaccination. Subset defined: HCoV-OC43 spike overlapping peptide pool stimulation. CDR3 sequence (DNA): TGTGCCAGCAGCTTAGGGACAGGCAATTCACCCCTCCACTTT. This sequence encodes CASSLGTGNSPLHF.